A single sample is the source of the 32 T cell receptor beta chains below, sequenced in a study of blood T cell repertoires in COVID-19. Profiling relied on immunoSEQ multiplex PCR, and the TCRdb table lists in-frame clones only, not all of them. The sample contains about 230,000 clones, approximately 85% of which appear only once. Material for sequencing was peripheral blood. Receptors originate from a man aged 40-49 years with acute or convalescent COVID-19.

The chain employs TRBV11-2 and TRBJ2-1; 7 bases map to TRBD1. J gave up 0 bases and V 4 bases, and 6 bases lay outside the gene matches. This CDR3 is built from 16 residues. Germline V gene sequence: CDR1 SGHAT, CDR2 FQNNGV. Written as DNA, the CDR3 is TGTGCCAGCAGCTCGTTGACAGGGAGCTCCTACAATGAGCAGTTCTTC. It codes for CASSSLTGSSYNEQFF.

The table lists this clone with a count of one. The rearrangement links TRBV24-1 to TRBJ1-2; D remains ambiguous. Germline V gene data show CDR1 as KGHDR and CDR2 as SFDVKD. V was clipped by 7 bases and J by 4 bases, with 6 bases between them. This CDR3 contains 11 residues. CDR3 in amino acids: CATSAGYGYTF. Written as DNA, the CDR3 is TGTGCCACCAGCGCAGGCTATGGCTACACCTTC.

V is TRBV5-1 and J is TRBJ1-2; 10 nucleotides line up with TRBD1. This CDR3 comprises 15 residues. Germline CDR1 SGHRS, CDR2 YFSETQ. With V trimmed by 4 bases and J by 0 bases, 3 bases remained unmatched. The CDR3 spells CASSTGQGANYGYTF. The CDR3 DNA reads as TGCGCCAGCAGCACCGGACAGGGGGCTAACTATGGCTACACCTTC.

V and J are TRBV9 and TRBJ1-1; no reliable D call. This CDR3 is built from 12 residues. Trimming shortened V by 7 bases and J by 6 bases, and 13 bases separated the two germline ends. Germline values: CDR1 SGDLS, CDR2 YYNGEE. The CDR3 DNA is TGTGCCAGCGGAACCCGAGGGTCTGAAGCTTTCTTT. Protein product: CASGTRGSEAFF.

The V call is TRBV29-1, the J call TRBJ1-2; 7 bases line up with TRBD1. Germline assignment: CDR1 SQVTM and CDR2 ANQGSEA. J was trimmed by 4 bases and V by 6 bases; bases with no gene match: 5. The CDR3 has 12 residues. In nucleotides, the CDR3 is TGCAGCGTGGTTAACAGGGGCTATGGCTACACCTTC. Encoded protein: CSVVNRGYGYTF. Together with reference TRBV29-1 and TRBJ1-2, the CDR3 gives the full variable domain: SAVISQKPSRDICQRGTSLTIQCQVDSQVTMMFWYRQQPGQSLTLIATANQGSEATYESGFVIDKFPISRPNLTFSTLTVSNMSPEDSSIYLCSVVNRGYGYTFGSGTRLTVV.

The chain has TRBV11-3 and TRBJ2-3, with 7 bases aligning to TRBD1. Per the germline V gene, CDR1 is SGHNT and CDR2 is YENEEA. CDR3 length: 15 residues. Germline trimming cut 3 bases from V and 0 bases from J; bases unmatched to any gene: 3. This CDR3 is CASSFSGGSTDTQYF. The CDR3 DNA reads as TGTGCCAGCAGCTTCTCAGGGGGTAGCACAGATACGCAGTATTTT.

V gene TRBV2 combines with J gene TRBJ1-2; a weak D match, TRBD1 (5 bases). The length of the CDR3 is 15 residues. V lost 4 bases to trimming and J lost 7 bases, with 19 bases between them. CDR1 is SNHLY, CDR2 FYNNEI, per germline. DNA for the CDR3: TGTGCCAGCAGTGCGTTCGGGGGGGACGCGGCTGGCTACACCTTC. Translation: CASSAFGGDAAGYTF.

The chain links TRBV5-4 to TRBJ1-5, with a tentative D call TRBD1 (5 bases). Germline V CDR1 and CDR2: SGHNT, YYREEE (reference sequence). The CDR3 is 14 residues long. Trimming took off 4 bases at V and 5 bases at J, with 13 bases between the two ends. The CDR3 reads CASSREGADQPQHF. CDR3 coding DNA: TGTGCCAGCAGCAGAGAAGGGGCTGATCAGCCCCAGCATTTT.

The V call is TRBV9, the J call TRBJ2-5, with 10 bases aligning to TRBD2. Per germline, CDR1 SGDLS and CDR2 YYNGEE. V lost 2 bases to trimming and J lost 9 bases; unmatched junction nucleotides: 4. The CDR3 is made up of 13 amino acids. In DNA, the CDR3 is TGTGCCAGCAGCGTGAGCGGGGGGGAGCCCCAGTACTTC. Its translation is CASSVSGGEPQYF.

This clone turned up a few times. This CDR3 is also generated by other DNA sequences in the sample. This chain connects TRBV29-1 to TRBJ1-1; D is possibly TRBD1 (6 bases). This CDR3 contains 11 residues. The V end lost 3 bases, the J end lost 5 bases, and 7 bases lay between the germline ends. Germline CDR1 SQVTM, CDR2 ANQGSEA. The CDR3 is CSVDRGTEAFF. The CDR3 DNA reads as TGCAGCGTTGACAGGGGAACTGAAGCTTTCTTT.

The chain recombines TRBV19 with TRBJ2-3; the D gene is possibly TRBD1 (6 bases). CDR1 and CDR2 from the germline V gene are LNHDA and SQIVND (reference sequence). The CDR3 loop spans 16 amino acids. The V end lost 8 bases, the J end lost 0 bases, and 18 bases lay between the germline ends. The CDR3 region has the DNA TGTGCCAGTGAGGGGGACGGATACTCTAGCACAGATACGCAGTATTTT. Encoded protein: CASEGDGYSSTDTQYF.

The rearrangement joins TRBV10-3 to TRBJ1-1, with D unresolved. The CDR3 is made up of 14 amino acids. CDR1 and CDR2 from the germline V gene are ENHRY and SYGVKD. The V end lost 7 bases, the J end lost 1 base, and 13 bases lay between the germline ends. The CDR3 coding sequence is TGTGCCATCAACTCCCCGGAGGAGAACACTGAAGCTTTCTTT. Protein product: CAINSPEENTEAFF.

The chain joins TRBV15 to TRBJ1-2; 7 nucleotides align to TRBD1. Germline V gene data show CDR1 as LNHNV and CDR2 as YYDKDF (reference sequence). CDR3 length: 14 amino acids. V lost 1 base to trimming and J lost 4 bases; unmatched junction nucleotides: 3. The CDR3 DNA follows: TGTGCCACCAGCAGAGGAACAGGGGCCTATGGCTACACCTTC. Translated: CATSRGTGAYGYTF.

The chain is built from TRBV6-2 or TRBV6-3 and TRBJ1-5; D call uncertain. The CDR3 covers 12 residues. Germline CDR1 is MNHEY and CDR2 is SVGEGT. V gave up 5 bases and J gave up 7 bases, with 9 bases separating them. The CDR3 sequence: CASSQNFQPQHF. CDR3 DNA: TGTGCCAGCAGTCAGAATTTCCAGCCCCAGCATTTT.

The V and J genes are TRBV6-5 and TRBJ1-2; TRBD1 agrees at 7 bases. Germline values: CDR1 MNHEY, CDR2 SVGAGI. The CDR3 sequence is 12 residues long. Trimming cost V 11 bases and J 4 bases; bases outside gene matches: 7. This chain's CDR3 is CAVRGQAYGYTF. CDR3 DNA: TGTGCCGTAAGAGGACAGGCCTATGGCTACACCTTC.

This clone was seen more than once but under ten times. The V call is TRBV12-3 or TRBV12-4, the J call TRBJ1-1; 7 nucleotides line up with TRBD1. This CDR3 has 13 amino acids. With 7 bases clipped from V and 2 bases from J, the junction kept 4 bases outside the gene matches. The CDR3 DNA sequence: TGTGCCAGCACCGGGGACAGCAACACTGAAGCTTTCTTT. Residues: CASTGDSNTEAFF.

This chain uses TRBV9 with TRBJ2-1, with D tentatively TRBD2 (5 bases). CDR3 length equals 14 residues. Trimming took 6 bases from V and 0 from J, leaving 10 bases between them. The germline CDR1 and CDR2 sequences are SGDLS and YYNGEE. CDR3 sequence reads: CASTDRDSYNEQFF. DNA of the CDR3: TGTGCCAGCACCGACCGGGACTCCTACAATGAGCAGTTCTTC. The full variable domain, with the rest looked up from reference TRBV9 and TRBJ2-1, is DSGVTQTPKHLITATGQRVTLRCSPRSGDLSVYWYQQSLDQGLQFLIQYYNGEERAKGNILERFSAQQFPDLHSELNLSSLELGDSALYFCASTDRDSYNEQFFGPGTRLTVL.

The V call is TRBV7-2, the J call TRBJ1-2; 8 bases map to TRBD1. Trimming removed 5 bases from V and 5 bases from J; junction bases left unmatched: 7. CDR3 length: 14 amino acids. CDR1 is SGHTA, CDR2 FQGNSA, per germline. CDR3 sequence reads: CASSADRGPYGYTF. The CDR3 bases are TGTGCCAGCAGCGCCGACAGGGGCCCTTATGGCTACACCTTC.

This clone was observed a few times. This chain uses TRBV19 with TRBJ1-5, with D tentatively TRBD1 (5 bases). This CDR3 spans 10 amino acids. V was shortened by 8 bases and J by 7 bases, with 6 bases between the two germline ends. CDR1 is LNHDA, CDR2 SQIVND, per germline (reference sequence). CDR3 nucleotide sequence: TGTGCCAGTGGGGGGCAGCCCCAGCATTTT. Its protein product is CASGGQPQHF.

This sequence joins TRBV5-4 and TRBJ1-2; 10 bases align to TRBD1. This CDR3 has 15 amino acids. Germline loops: CDR1 SGHNT, CDR2 YYREEE (reference sequence). Trimming at V came to 4 bases and at J to 5 bases, leaving 8 bases not matched to a gene. The CDR3 is CASSTDPGQGYGYTF. In nucleotides, the CDR3 is TGTGCCAGCAGCACCGATCCGGGACAGGGGTATGGCTACACCTTC. Complete variable domain (other parts from reference TRBV5-4 and TRBJ1-2): ETGVTQSPTHLIKTRGQQVTLRCSSQSGHNTVSWYQQALGQGPQFIFQYYREEENGRGNFPPRFSGLQFPNYSSELNVNALELDDSALYLCASSTDPGQGYGYTFGSGTRLTVV.

The J gene is TRBJ2-7, the V gene TRBV11-2, with 7 bases that match TRBD2. Losses at the gene ends were 2 bases for V and 2 bases for J; bases not matched to a gene: 6. The CDR3 consists of 15 residues. The germline V gene has CDR1 SGHAT and CDR2 FQNNGV. CDR3 sequence: CASSLSTGGTYEQYF. The CDR3 nucleotides are TGTGCCAGCAGCTTAAGTACGGGGGGAACCTACGAGCAGTACTTC.

The chain has TRBV3-1 (or the pseudogene TRBV3-2) and TRBJ1-2; possibly TRBD1 for D (6 bases). V was pared by 0 bases and J by 1 base, with 15 bases between. The CDR3 has 17 amino acids. Germline V lookup: CDR1 LGHDT, CDR2 YNNKEL (reference sequence). The CDR3 reads CASSQESLTGINYGYTF. The CDR3 DNA is TGTGCCAGCAGCCAAGAATCCTTGACAGGAATTAACTATGGCTACACCTTC.

This chain links TRBV19 with TRBJ1-1; D is uncertain. Germline CDR1 LNHDA, CDR2 SQIVND (reference sequence). The CDR3 sequence is 14 residues long. Trimming took 6 bases from V and 1 from J, leaving 12 bases between them. CDR3 region: CASRGASENTEAFF. The CDR3 DNA reads TGTGCCAGTAGGGGAGCATCAGAGAACACTGAAGCTTTCTTT.

This chain uses TRBV28 with TRBJ2-7; D might be TRBD2 (5 bases). The V gene's germline CDR1 is MDHEN and CDR2 SYDVKM. This CDR3 spans 13 amino acids. Trimming shortened V by 4 bases and J by 2 bases, and 9 bases separated the two germline ends. The CDR3 sequence is CASSSSGTYEQYF. CDR3 coding DNA: TGTGCCAGCAGTTCCTCCGGGACCTACGAGCAGTACTTC.

The J gene is TRBJ1-1, the V gene TRBV5-1, with 7 bases identical to TRBD1. The CDR3 spans 13 residues. V gave up 2 bases and J gave up 3 bases; unmatched junction bases: 1. Germline V gene sequence: CDR1 SGHRS, CDR2 YFSETQ. CDR3 in amino acids: CASSFTGDTEAFF. The CDR3 DNA reads as TGCGCCAGCAGCTTCACAGGGGACACTGAAGCTTTCTTT.

The V call is TRBV6-5, the J call TRBJ1-1, with TRBD1 matching over 8 bases. With 5 bases clipped from V and 8 bases from J, the junction kept 4 bases outside the gene matches. The CDR3 extends over 12 amino acids. CDR1 MNHEY and CDR2 SVGAGI come from the germline V gene. In DNA form, the CDR3 reads TGTGCCAGCAGTCCAAACAGGGGGGAAGCTTTCTTT. This gives the protein CASSPNRGEAFF.

The chain joins TRBV11-2 to TRBJ2-3; weak D call: TRBD2 (6 bases). V was pared by 5 bases and J by 2 bases, with 11 bases between. The CDR3 contains 14 residues. Germline CDR1 reads SGHAT; CDR2 reads FQNNGV. In nucleotides, the CDR3 is TGTGCCAGCAGCGGGGGGACCCACACAGATACGCAGTATTTT. The encoded protein is CASSGGTHTDTQYF.

Here the CDR3 DNA reads TGTGCCAGCAGCGTCCGGGACACCTACACCGGGGAGCTGTTTTTT. This sequence encodes CASSVRDTYTGELFF. The chain joins TRBV7-9 to TRBJ2-2, with a weak D call TRBD1 (6 bases). V lost 5 bases and J lost 3, with 13 bases in between. This CDR3 comprises 15 residues. Germline V gene lookup returns CDR1 SEHNR and CDR2 FQNEAQ (reference sequence).

The V call is TRBV6-6, the J call TRBJ1-5; TRBD1 matches at 8 bases. Trimming cost V 5 bases and J 3 bases; bases outside gene matches: 9. The V gene's germline CDR1 is MNHNY and CDR2 SVGAGI (reference sequence). The CDR3 spans 16 residues. CDR3 in DNA: TGTGCCAGCAGTCGACAGGGGACGACCCCCAATCAGCCCCAGCATTTT. It encodes CASSRQGTTPNQPQHF.

The V gene is TRBV2, the J gene TRBJ1-5; D remains unclear. The CDR3 is 13 amino acids. V was pared by 3 bases and J by 6 bases, with 9 bases between. The germline V gene has CDR1 SNHLY and CDR2 FYNNEI. The CDR3 loop reads CASSDTWAQPQHF. CDR3 bases: TGTGCCAGCAGTGACACGTGGGCTCAGCCCCAGCATTTT. Drawing the rest from reference TRBV2 and TRBJ1-5, the complete variable domain is EPEVTQTPSHQVTQMGQEVILRCVPISNHLYFYWYRQILGQKVEFLVSFYNNEISEKSEIFDDQFSVERPDGSNFTLKIRSTKLEDSAMYFCASSDTWAQPQHFGDGTRLSIL.

Points on this clone: The same CDR3 is also encoded by other DNA sequences in this sample. V usage is TRBV30 and J usage is TRBJ1-5; tentatively, D is TRBD1 (5 bases). Trimming took 2 bases from V and 7 from J, leaving 12 bases between them. Germline CDR1 GTSNPN, CDR2 SVGIG (reference sequence). CDR3 length: 13 residues. DNA of the CDR3: TGTGCCTGGAGTCCGCAGGGTAACCAGCCCCAGCATTTT. Its translation is CAWSPQGNQPQHF.

The chain links TRBV28 to TRBJ2-1, with 7 bases aligning to TRBD2. The V and J ends lost 7 bases and 9 bases, in that order; junction bases with no gene match: 12. Germline assignment: CDR1 MDHEN and CDR2 SYDVKM. The CDR3 is made up of 14 amino acids. Here the CDR3 DNA reads TGTGCCAGCACTCTGGGAGGCAGGGAGGGTGAGCAGTTCTTC. This translates into CASTLGGREGEQFF.